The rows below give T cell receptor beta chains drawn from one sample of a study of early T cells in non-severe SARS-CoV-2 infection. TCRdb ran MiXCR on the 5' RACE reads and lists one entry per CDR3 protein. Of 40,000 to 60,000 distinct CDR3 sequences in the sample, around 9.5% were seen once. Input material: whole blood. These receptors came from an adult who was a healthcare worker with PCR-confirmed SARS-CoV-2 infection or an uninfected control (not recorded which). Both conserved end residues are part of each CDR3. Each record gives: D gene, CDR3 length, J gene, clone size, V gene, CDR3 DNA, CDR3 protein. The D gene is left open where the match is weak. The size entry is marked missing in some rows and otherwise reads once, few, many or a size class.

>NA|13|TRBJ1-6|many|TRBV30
TGTGCCTGGAATTGGAGGGCCACATCACCCCTCCACTTT
CAWNWRATSPLHF
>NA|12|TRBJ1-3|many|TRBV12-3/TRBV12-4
TGTGCCAGCAGTTTATCCAGAAACACCATATATTTT
CASSLSRNTIYF
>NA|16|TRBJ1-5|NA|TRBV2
TGTGCCAGCAGTGAAGCGGGGGTCGAAGTTACTCGGCCCCAGCATTTT
CASSEAGVEVTRPQHF
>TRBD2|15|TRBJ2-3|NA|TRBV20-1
TGCAGTGCTAGAAAGGCGGGAGTGAGCACAGATACGCAGTATTTT
CSARKAGVSTDTQYF
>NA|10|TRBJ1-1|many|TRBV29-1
TGCAGCGTTGAGATAGGGCACACTTTCTTT
CSVEIGHTFF
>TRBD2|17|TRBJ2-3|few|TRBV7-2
TGTGCCAGCAGCGGAAGGGGAGGGCCCTTAGGGACAGATACGCAGTATTTT
CASSGRGGPLGTDTQYF
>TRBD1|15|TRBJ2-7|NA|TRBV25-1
TGTGCCAGCAGTGCCCACAGGGGAATCACCTACGAGCAGTACTTC
CASSAHRGITYEQYF
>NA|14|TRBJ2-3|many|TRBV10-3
TGTGCCTCCGGTGAGGGTAGGGGCACAGATACGCAGTATTTT
CASGEGRGTDTQYF
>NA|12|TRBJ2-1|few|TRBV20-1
TGCAGTGCTAGATTTGCCGTCGGGGAGCAGTTCTTC
CSARFAVGEQFF
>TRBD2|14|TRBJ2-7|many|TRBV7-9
TGTGCCATTACGAGCGGGAGGGCCTCCTACGAGCAGTACTTC
CAITSGRASYEQYF
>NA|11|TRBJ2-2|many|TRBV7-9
TGTGCCAGCAGCTTCCCCGGGGAGCTGTTTTTT
CASSFPGELFF
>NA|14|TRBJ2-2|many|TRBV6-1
TGTGCCAGCATGGGAGGCCCGAACACCGGGGAGCTGTTTTTT
CASMGGPNTGELFF
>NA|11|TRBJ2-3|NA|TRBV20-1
TGCAGTGTGACGTTGGCAGATACGCAGTATTTT
CSVTLADTQYF
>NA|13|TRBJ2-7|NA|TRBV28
TGTGCCAGCGGCGACCGAACCTCCTACGAGCAGTACTTC
CASGDRTSYEQYF
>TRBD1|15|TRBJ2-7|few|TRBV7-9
TGTGCCAGCAGCCTCCGAGGACAGGGGGACTACGAGCAGTACTTC
CASSLRGQGDYEQYF
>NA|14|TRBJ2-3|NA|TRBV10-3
TGTGCCATGGGGACTGGCCAGAGCACAGATACGCAGTATTTT
CAMGTGQSTDTQYF
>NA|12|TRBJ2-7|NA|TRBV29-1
TGCAGTTTCAGCAGGCAGGGTTACGAGCAGTACTTC
CSFSRQGYEQYF
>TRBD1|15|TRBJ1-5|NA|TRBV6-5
TGTGCCAGCAGGCGGGACAGGGGTAGCAATCAGCCCCAGCATTTT
CASRRDRGSNQPQHF
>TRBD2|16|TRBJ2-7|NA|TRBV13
TGTGCCAGCAGCTTTGGGACTAGCGGATGGATTAATGAGCAGTACTTC
CASSFGTSGWINEQYF
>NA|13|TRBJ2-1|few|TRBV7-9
TGTGCCAGCAGCTCACAGCCACAGGGAAAGCAGTTCTTC
CASSSQPQGKQFF
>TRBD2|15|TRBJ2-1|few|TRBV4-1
TGCGCCAGCAGCCAAACTAGCGGGACCTACAATGAGCAGTTCTTC
CASSQTSGTYNEQFF
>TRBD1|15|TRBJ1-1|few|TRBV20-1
TGCAGTGCTAGGACACAGGGGGCTTACAACACTGAAGCTTTCTTT
CSARTQGAYNTEAFF
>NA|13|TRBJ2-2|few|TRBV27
TGTGCCAGCAGTTTAGGAGGGCTTGGGGAGCTGTTTTTT
CASSLGGLGELFF
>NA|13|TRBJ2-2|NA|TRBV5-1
TGCGCCAGCAGCTTTATAAACACCGGGGAGCTGTTTTTT
CASSFINTGELFF
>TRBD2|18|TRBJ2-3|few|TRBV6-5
TGTGCCAGCAGTAAGGGACTAGCGGGAGGCCGGAGCACAGATACGCAGTATTTT
CASSKGLAGGRSTDTQYF
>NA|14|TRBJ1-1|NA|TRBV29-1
TGCAGCGTGAGGGTACCGGGGGGGGACACTGAAGCTTTCTTT
CSVRVPGGDTEAFF
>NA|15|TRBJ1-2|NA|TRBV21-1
TGTGCCAGCAGCAAACCCCCCAGGGTGACGCGCGGCTACACCTTC
CASSKPPRVTRGYTF
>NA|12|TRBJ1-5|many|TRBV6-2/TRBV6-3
TGTGCCAGCAGTTACTCGACACAGCCCCAGCATTTT
CASSYSTQPQHF
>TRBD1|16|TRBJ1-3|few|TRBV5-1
TGCGCCAGCAGCTTGGACGCAGGGGGCTTTGGAAACACCATATATTTT
CASSLDAGGFGNTIYF
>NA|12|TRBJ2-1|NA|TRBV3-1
TGTGCCAGCAGCTTAACCTACAATGAGCAGTTCTTC
CASSLTYNEQFF
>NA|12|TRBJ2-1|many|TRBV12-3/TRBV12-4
TGTGCCAGCGGCACGAACTACAATGAGCAGTTCTTC
CASGTNYNEQFF
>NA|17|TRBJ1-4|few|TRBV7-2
TGTGCCAGCAGCTTACGGGTGCAGATCTCAACTAATGAAAAACTGTTTTTT
CASSLRVQISTNEKLFF
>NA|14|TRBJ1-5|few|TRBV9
TGTGCCAGCAGCGTAGGAGGGGAGGCTCAGCCCCAGCATTTT
CASSVGGEAQPQHF
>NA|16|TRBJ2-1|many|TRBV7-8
TGTGCCAGCAGCTTAAACCCCGGGGACCCTAGGGATGAGCAGTTCTTC
CASSLNPGDPRDEQFF
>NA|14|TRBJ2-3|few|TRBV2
TGTGCCAGCGGTGGGGGGATGATCACAGATACGCAGTATTTT
CASGGGMITDTQYF
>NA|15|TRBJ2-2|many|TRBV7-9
TGTGCCAGCAGCTTAACCCTAGGCAGCACCGGGGAGCTGTTTTTT
CASSLTLGSTGELFF
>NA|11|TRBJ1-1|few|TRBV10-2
TGCGCCAGCAGTGGTCACACTGAAGCTTTCTTT
CASSGHTEAFF
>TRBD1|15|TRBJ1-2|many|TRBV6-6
TGTGCCAGCACCTTAAGACAGGGAACTAACTATGGCTACACCTTC
CASTLRQGTNYGYTF
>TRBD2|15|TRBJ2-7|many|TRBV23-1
TGCGCCAGCAGTCAATCTTGGACTAGTTACCCCGAGCAGTACTTC
CASSQSWTSYPEQYF
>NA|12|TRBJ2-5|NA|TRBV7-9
TGTGCCAGCAGCTTAGTGGCAGAGACCCAGTACTTC
CASSLVAETQYF
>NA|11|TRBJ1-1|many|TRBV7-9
TGTGCCAGCAGCTCTATCACTGAAGCTTTCTTT
CASSSITEAFF
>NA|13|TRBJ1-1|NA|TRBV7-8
TGTGCCAGCAGCTTAGAGGGTACCACTAAAGCTTTCTTT
CASSLEGTTKAFF
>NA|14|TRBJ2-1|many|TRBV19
TGTGCCAGTAGTATAGCGGGAGTGCGGAATGAGCAGTTCTTC
CASSIAGVRNEQFF
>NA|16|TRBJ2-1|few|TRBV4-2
TGTGCCAGCAGCCAAGAGTTGGGGATCTCCTACAATGAGCAGTTCTTC
CASSQELGISYNEQFF
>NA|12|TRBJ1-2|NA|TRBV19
TGTGCCAGTACCGATCGAAGATATGGCTACACCTTC
CASTDRRYGYTF
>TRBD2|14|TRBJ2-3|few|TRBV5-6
TGTGCCAGCACCTTAGCGGGAGGGAGAGATACGCAGTATTTT
CASTLAGGRDTQYF
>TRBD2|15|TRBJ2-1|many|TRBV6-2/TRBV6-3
TGTGCCAGCAGTTACCGAGGACTAGCAGGAAATGAGCAGTTCTTC
CASSYRGLAGNEQFF
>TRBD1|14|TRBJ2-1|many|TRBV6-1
TGTGCCAGCAGTGAATGGGGACAGAGCAATGAGCAGTTCTTC
CASSEWGQSNEQFF
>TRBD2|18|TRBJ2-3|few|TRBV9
TGTGCCAGCACGAAAGACCGAACAACTAGCGGGAGATCAGATACGCAGTATTTT
CASTKDRTTSGRSDTQYF
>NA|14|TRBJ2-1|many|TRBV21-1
TGTGCCAGCAGCTCCGAAGGGAGGATCAATGAGCAGTTCTTC
CASSSEGRINEQFF
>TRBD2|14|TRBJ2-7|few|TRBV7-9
TGTGCCAGCATTAGGCTAGCGGGGGACTACGAGCAGTACTTC
CASIRLAGDYEQYF
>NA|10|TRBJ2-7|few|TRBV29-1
TGCAGCCCGTATCACTACGAGCAGTACTTC
CSPYHYEQYF
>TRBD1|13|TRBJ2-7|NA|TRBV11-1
TGTGCCAGCAGCCGCGGACAGGCGAAAGAGCAGTACTTC
CASSRGQAKEQYF
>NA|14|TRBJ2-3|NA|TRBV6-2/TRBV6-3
TGTGCCAGCAGCCTCCACCCGGGTACAGATACGCAGTATTTT
CASSLHPGTDTQYF
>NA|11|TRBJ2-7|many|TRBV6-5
TGTGCCAGCAGTCGGGACTACGAGCAGTACTTC
CASSRDYEQYF
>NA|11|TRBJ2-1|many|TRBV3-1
TGTGCCAGCAGTCTTAATAATGAGCAGTTCTTC
CASSLNNEQFF
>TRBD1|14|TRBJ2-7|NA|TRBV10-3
TGTGCCATCAGTCCGGGGACAGGGGGCTACGAGCAGTACTTC
CAISPGTGGYEQYF
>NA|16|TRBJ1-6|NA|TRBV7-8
TGTGCCAGCAGCTTAGCCCCAGCAGGGGCCGGTTCACCCCTCCACTTT
CASSLAPAGAGSPLHF
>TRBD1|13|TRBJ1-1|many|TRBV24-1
TGTGCCACCATGGGACAGGGAATCCCTGAAGCTTTCTTT
CATMGQGIPEAFF
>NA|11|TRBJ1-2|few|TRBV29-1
TGCAGCGTTGGACAGGAATATGGCTACACCTTC
CSVGQEYGYTF